Below, 10 T cell receptor beta chains from the same sample are listed, as sequenced in a study of blood T cell repertoires in COVID-19. Generated by immunoSEQ multiplex PCR, the TCRdb table keeps only in-frame clones and is missing some. Seen here are roughly 500,000 clones, 89% observed once, and the top ten hold approximately 0.9%. Sequenced: peripheral blood. The receptors were sampled from a man aged 18-30 years with COVID-19, enrolled during active disease.

Here the CDR3 reads CASSKTGRLPEAFF. The CDR3 nucleotides are TGTGCCAGCAGTAAGACAGGGAGGCTCCCTGAAGCTTTCTTT. The chain carries TRBV25-1 and TRBJ1-1; 7 bases are shared with TRBD1. There are 14 residues in the CDR3. Unmatched junction bases numbered 9, after V lost 5 bases and J lost 6 bases. Germline CDR1 reads MGHDK; CDR2 reads SYGVNS.

V gene TRBV4-2 combines with J gene TRBJ1-3, with D perhaps matching TRBD1 (5 bases). V shed 6 bases and J shed 0 bases, with 9 bases lying between them. The CDR3 is 14 amino acids. CDR1 is LGHNA and CDR2 is YNFKEQ in the germline V gene. CDR3 sequence: CASSRQSSGNTIYF. The CDR3 DNA sequence: TGTGCCAGCAGTAGACAGAGCTCTGGAAACACCATATATTTT.

As concerns this clone: In the same sample, other DNA sequences code for this CDR3. The chain employs TRBV18 and TRBJ2-1, with 11 bases that match TRBD2. From germline, CDR1 is KGHSH and CDR2 LQKENI. Trimming at V came to 2 bases and at J to 6 bases, leaving 0 bases not matched to a gene. The CDR3 has 14 amino acids. CDR3 in amino acids: CASSPGTSGNEQFF. The CDR3 nucleotides are TGTGCCAGCTCACCAGGGACTAGCGGCAATGAGCAGTTCTTC. The whole variable domain, remainder taken from reference TRBV18 and TRBJ2-1, is NAGVMQNPRHLVRRRGQEARLRCSPMKGHSHVYWYRQLPEEGLKFMVYLQKENIIDESGMPKERFSAEFPKEGPSILRIQQVVRGDSAAYFCASSPGTSGNEQFFGPGTRLTVL.

This clone was detected ten times or more. CDR3 DNA: TGTGCCAGCAGCAGGGGACACAACTACGAGCAGTACTTC. It specifies CASSRGHNYEQYF. V is TRBV5-6 and J is TRBJ2-7, with D perhaps TRBD1 (6 bases). With 4 bases removed from V and 3 bases from J, the gap between germline ends came to 11 bases. Germline CDR1 SGHDT, CDR2 YYEEEE. This CDR3 contains 13 residues.

V and J are TRBV7-9 and TRBJ1-6, with D possibly being TRBD1 (5 bases). This CDR3 comprises 17 residues. V gave up 4 bases and J gave up 2 bases, with 15 bases separating them. Germline CDR1 reads SEHNR; CDR2 reads FQNEAQ (reference sequence). The CDR3 bases are TGTGCCAGCAGCTCCCTCCGGGGGGTAACCTATAATTCACCCCTCCACTTT. Amino acids: CASSSLRGVTYNSPLHF. The full variable domain, completed using reference TRBV7-9 and TRBJ1-6, is DTGVSQNPRHKITKRGQNVTFRCDPISEHNRLYWYRQTLGQGPEFLTYFQNEAQLEKSRLLSDRFSAERPKGSFSTLEIQRTEQGDSAMYLCASSSLRGVTYNSPLHFGNGTRLTVT.

This chain connects TRBV11-2 to TRBJ2-5; 12 bases align to TRBD2. The CDR3 is made up of 15 amino acids. The trim removed 4 bases at V and 5 bases at J, leaving 5 bases unmatched. Germline assignment: CDR1 SGHAT and CDR2 FQNNGV. CDR3 loop: CASSSSGTSGETQYF. The CDR3 bases are TGTGCCAGCAGCTCCTCCGGGACTAGCGGGGAGACCCAGTACTTC.

This chain connects TRBV19 to TRBJ2-4, with 7 positions matching TRBD1. Trimming took 5 bases from V and 6 from J; bases not matched to a gene: 7. Germline assignment: CDR1 LNHDA and CDR2 SQIVND (reference sequence). The CDR3 loop spans 14 amino acids. CDR3 in amino acids: CASSLTGTVNIQYF. Here the CDR3 DNA reads TGTGCCAGTAGTCTGACCGGGACAGTAAACATTCAGTACTTC. The variable domain in full, completed from reference TRBV19 and TRBJ2-4, reads DGGITQSPKYLFRKEGQNVTLSCEQNLNHDAMYWYRQDPGQGLRLIYYSQIVNDFQKGDIAEGYSVSREKKESFPLTVTSAQKNPTAFYLCASSLTGTVNIQYFGAGTRLSVL.

This clone has just one count. V and J are TRBV6-2 or TRBV6-3 and TRBJ2-7; D is perhaps TRBD1 (6 bases). Per the germline V gene, CDR1 is MNHEY and CDR2 is SVGEGT. The CDR3 length is 14 residues. V was trimmed by 6 bases and J by 3 bases, leaving 15 bases between them. CDR3 DNA sequence: TGTGCCAGCAGCAAGATGACAGGTTACTACGAGCAGTACTTC. Its protein product is CASSKMTGYYEQYF.

The rearrangement links TRBV2 to TRBJ1-5, with TRBD1 as a possible D gene (5 bases). The CDR3 extends over 12 amino acids. Trimming stripped 6 bases from V and 6 bases from J, with 9 bases between. Germline CDR1 and CDR2: SNHLY and FYNNEI. The CDR3 sequence: CASRTGFQPQHF. Written as DNA, the CDR3 is TGTGCCAGCAGAACAGGTTTTCAGCCCCAGCATTTT.

The chain combines TRBV7-9 with TRBJ2-5; no reliable D call. V dropped 4 bases and J dropped 2 bases, with 14 bases sitting between them. Germline-derived CDR1 and CDR2 are SEHNR and FQNEAQ (reference sequence). The CDR3 covers 15 residues. Here the CDR3 reads CASSYFVRQQETQYF. The CDR3 nucleotides read TGTGCCAGCAGCTATTTCGTGAGACAACAAGAGACCCAGTACTTC.